This T cell receptor beta chain comes out of a study of response to subunit inactivated influenza vaccine. The CDR3 has 15 residues. The V gene lost 3 bases and the J gene lost 0 bases, with 9 bases spanning the gap. CDR1 and CDR2 from the germline V gene are MNHEY and SMNVEV (reference sequence). Findings and caveats of the study: The authors put forward the suggestion that each seasonal influenza vaccination may bring in only a limited number of new T cells.

Using its own MiXCR run on the RT-PCR reads, TCRdb lists one record per CDR3 protein. The table lists hundreds of thousands of distinct CDR3 sequences, about 20% of them singletons. This clonotype was observed a few times. Its target is not known. This sample comprised PBMCs from blood, obtained less than 22 months after vaccination. This sequence was found in a man aged 50-75 years who received an inactivated influenza vaccine. The V gene is TRBV27, the J gene TRBJ1-3; D is undetermined. In nucleotides, the CDR3 is TGTGCCAGCAGTTTCACAGCGGACTCTGGAAACACCATATATTTT. It specifies CASSFTADSGNTIYF.